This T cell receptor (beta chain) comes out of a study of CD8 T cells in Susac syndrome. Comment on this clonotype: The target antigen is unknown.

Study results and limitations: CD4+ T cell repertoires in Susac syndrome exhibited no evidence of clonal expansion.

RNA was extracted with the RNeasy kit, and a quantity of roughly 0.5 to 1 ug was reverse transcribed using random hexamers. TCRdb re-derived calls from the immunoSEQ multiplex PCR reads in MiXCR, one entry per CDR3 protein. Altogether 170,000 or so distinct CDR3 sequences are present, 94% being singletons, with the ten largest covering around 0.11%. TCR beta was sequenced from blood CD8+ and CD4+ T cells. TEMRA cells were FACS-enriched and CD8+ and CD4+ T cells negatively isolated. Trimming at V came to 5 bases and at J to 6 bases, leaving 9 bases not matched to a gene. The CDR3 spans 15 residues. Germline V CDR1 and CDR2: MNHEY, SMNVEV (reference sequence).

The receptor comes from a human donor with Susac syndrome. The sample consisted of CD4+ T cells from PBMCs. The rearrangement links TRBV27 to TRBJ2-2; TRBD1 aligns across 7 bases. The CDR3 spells CASSRKGASSGELFF. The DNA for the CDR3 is TGTGCCAGCAGTAGGAAGGGGGCTAGTTCCGGGGAGCTGTTTTTT.